One and the same sample provided the 17 T cell receptor beta chains below, sequenced in a study of beta chain features in type 1 diabetes. Of the isolated RNA, all was reverse transcribed, and so the sequenced material was expressed TCRB transcripts. Assay used: immunoSEQ multiplex PCR; TCRdb lists only in-frame clones, some missing. Of some 400,000 clones detected, around 15% appear once; the ten largest clones hold around 0.02%. Material: naive CD4+ T cells from blood. The receptor source for this set is a woman aged 18-29 years in good health.

Only a few counts were recorded for this clone. J is TRBJ2-4 and V is TRBV5-1; 7 positions agree with TRBD1. The germline V gene encodes CDR1 SGHRS and CDR2 YFSETQ. The V gene end was trimmed by 4 bases and the J gene end by 0 bases; junction bases not matched to a gene: 10. CDR3 length: 17 residues. CDR3 DNA: TGCGCCAGCAGCGAGCGGACAGGCACTATAGCCAAAAACATTCAGTACTTC. Protein: CASSERTGTIAKNIQYF.

There are a few counts of this clone. The chain combines TRBV30 with TRBJ1-1; D gene unclear. From germline, CDR1 is GTSNPN and CDR2 SVGIG (reference sequence). This CDR3 comprises 13 residues. Trimming pared 4 bases from V and 0 bases from J, leaving 9 bases between. The DNA for the CDR3 is TGTGCCTGGATCTGGGAGTTGAACACTGAAGCTTTCTTT. This translates into CAWIWELNTEAFF.

This clone was seen more than once but under ten times. The CDR3 is CASSIRRDFNEQFF. The CDR3 coding sequence is TGTGCCAGCAGTATTCGCCGGGACTTCAATGAGCAGTTCTTC. This chain joins TRBV27 and TRBJ2-1; D might be TRBD2 (6 bases). V was clipped by 5 bases and J by 6 bases, with 14 bases between them. The germline V gene encodes CDR1 MNHEY and CDR2 SMNVEV (reference sequence). The CDR3 has 14 amino acids.

This clone was detected a few times. The CDR3 DNA follows: TGCGCCAGCAGTCCAGGGGCCAAACTAGCGGGAGCGGGGGATACGCAGTATTTT. It translates to CASSPGAKLAGAGDTQYF. The chain employs TRBV4-3 and TRBJ2-3; TRBD2 agrees at 11 bases. The length of the CDR3 is 18 residues. V shed 6 bases, J shed 6 bases, and the junction held 17 bases outside the gene matches. Germline CDR1 is LGHNA and CDR2 is YSLEER.

J is TRBJ2-3 and V is TRBV29-1, with D possibly matching TRBD1 (5 bases). The V end lost 5 bases, the J end lost 6 bases, and 15 bases lay between the germline ends. The CDR3 is 13 amino acids. Germline V gene sequence: CDR1 SQVTM, CDR2 ANQGSEA. The CDR3 sequence is CSVSKTVSDTQYF. CDR3 in DNA: TGCAGCGTTTCGAAGACAGTCTCGGATACGCAGTATTTT.

This clone was recorded a few times. The rearrangement links TRBV13 to TRBJ1-1, with a possible D match to TRBD1 (5 bases). V dropped 3 bases and J dropped 4 bases, with 9 bases sitting between them. Germline loops: CDR1 PRHDT, CDR2 FYEKMQ (reference sequence). The CDR3 is made up of 13 amino acids. The CDR3 coding sequence is TGTGCCAGCAGCTTCAGGGAAAGCACTGAAGCTTTCTTT. Its translation: CASSFRESTEAFF.

The chain joins TRBV5-1 to TRBJ2-5, with a weak D call TRBD1 (5 bases). CDR3 size: 14 residues. Germline CDR1 reads SGHRS; CDR2 reads YFSETQ. Trimming took 5 bases from V and 1 from J, leaving 12 bases between them. CDR3 DNA sequence: TGCGCCAGCAGTGTACAGGCCTTCCAAGAGACCCAGTACTTC. As protein: CASSVQAFQETQYF.

The V call is TRBV5-1, the J call TRBJ2-3, with 7 bases fitting TRBD1. In germline, CDR1 is SGHRS, CDR2 YFSETQ. CDR3 size: 16 residues. Trimming at V came to 1 base and at J to 4 bases, leaving 9 bases not matched to a gene. As DNA, the CDR3 is TGCGCCAGCAGCTTGACAAACCAGCAGGGGGCAGATACGCAGTATTTT. Amino acids: CASSLTNQQGADTQYF.

In this sample, this clone turned up a few times. The gene calls are TRBV18 and TRBJ2-7; 9 nucleotides agree with TRBD1. V dropped 3 bases and J dropped 0; count of bases not matched to a gene: 3. This CDR3 has 15 residues. Germline CDR1 is KGHSH and CDR2 is LQKENI. CDR3: CASSPGQGHSYEQYF. CDR3 in DNA: TGTGCCAGCTCACCGGGACAGGGACACTCCTACGAGCAGTACTTC.

The sample holds a few counts of this clone. The chain recombines TRBV7-2 with TRBJ2-2, with TRBD2 matching over 12 bases. Germline CDR1 reads SGHTA; CDR2 reads FQGNSA. Unmatched junction bases numbered 6, after V lost 5 bases and J lost 5 bases. This CDR3 contains 16 residues. The CDR3 sequence: CASSPTSGRSTGELFF. CDR3 DNA sequence: TGTGCCAGCAGCCCGACTAGCGGGAGAAGTACCGGGGAGCTGTTTTTT. The whole variable domain, filled in from reference TRBV7-2 and TRBJ2-2, reads GAGVSQSPSNKVTEKGKDVELRCDPISGHTALYWYRQSLGQGLEFLIYFQGNSAPDKSGLPSDRFSAERTGGSVSTLTIQRTQQEDSAVYLCASSPTSGRSTGELFFGEGSRLTVL.

This chain links TRBV11-1 with TRBJ1-1; tentative D call: TRBD1 (6 bases). Trimming left V 3 bases short and J 1 base short, with 6 bases between. The CDR3 is 13 amino acids. Germline V CDR1 and CDR2: SGHAT, FQDESV (reference sequence). The CDR3 region is CASSLDRNTEAFF. The DNA of the CDR3 is TGTGCCAGCAGCTTGGACAGGAACACTGAAGCTTTCTTT.

To note about this clone: The sample carries other DNA sequences with the same CDR3. The chain is built from TRBV5-1 and TRBJ2-5; D possibly corresponds to TRBD1 (6 bases). The CDR3 covers 14 residues. V dropped 1 base and J dropped 1 base, with 8 bases sitting between them. From germline, CDR1 is SGHRS and CDR2 YFSETQ. The CDR3 region has the DNA TGCGCCAGCAGCTTGAGGACAGCCCAAGAGACCCAGTACTTC. Amino acids: CASSLRTAQETQYF.

The chain has TRBV5-8 and TRBJ1-2, with 9 bases fitting TRBD1. Losses at the gene ends were 4 bases for V and 11 bases for J; bases not matched to a gene: 12. CDR1 and CDR2 (germline): SGHTS, YDEGEE. The CDR3 covers 14 residues. CDR3 DNA: TGTGCCAGCAGCCCGGGACAGGGTATATCCGGGTACACCTTC. This codes for CASSPGQGISGYTF.

The gene calls are TRBV14 and TRBJ1-2, with TRBD1 matching 7 bases. Unmatched junction bases numbered 11, after V lost 4 bases and J lost 0 bases. Germline CDR1 is SGHDN and CDR2 is FVKESK. The CDR3 has 17 amino acids. DNA for the CDR3: TGTGCCAGCAGCCGATATTCCGGGACAGCGTCTAACTATGGCTACACCTTC. The encoded protein is CASSRYSGTASNYGYTF.

This chain links TRBV5-6 with TRBJ1-2, with TRBD1 as a possible D gene (6 bases). The CDR3 runs to 15 residues. V lost 1 base and J lost 6, with 16 bases in between. Germline CDR1 is SGHDT and CDR2 is YYEEEE. The CDR3 spells CASSLNGQPVHGYTF. CDR3 coding DNA: TGTGCCAGCAGCTTGAACGGACAGCCCGTCCATGGCTACACCTTC.

This clone was detected a few times. The J gene is TRBJ1-1, the V gene TRBV18; unclear D gene. The CDR3 consists of 13 residues. V was clipped by 3 bases and J by 3 bases, with 8 bases between them. The germline V gene encodes CDR1 KGHSH and CDR2 LQKENI. CDR3 in DNA: TGTGCCAGCTCACCCGCGATGGACACTGAAGCTTTCTTT. Translated: CASSPAMDTEAFF.

This clone was observed a handful of times. The V and J genes are TRBV6-6 and TRBJ2-1; TRBD2 matches 10 bases. V shed 4 bases and J 2 bases; nucleotides not matched to a gene: 2. The CDR3 has 15 residues. Germline CDR1 and CDR2: MNHNY and SVGAGI (reference sequence). DNA for the CDR3: TGTGCCAGCAGTTCCACTAGCGGGACCTACAATGAGCAGTTCTTC. This translates into CASSSTSGTYNEQFF.